The clone carrying this TCR beta chain was seen repeatedly, ten times or more. The antigen is undetermined. This entry is derived from a study of post-analysis software for immune sequencing data. Across the whole study: Relapsing-remitting, secondary progressive and progressive-relapsing forms made up the multiple sclerosis disease courses.

General study results and limits: Samples made in the same batch grouped tightly together by F measure. Several TRBV segments (TRBV5-6, TRBV5-1 and TRBV20-1 among them) occurred more frequently in patients than in controls. Controls' normalized Chao1 diversity significantly exceeded that of multiple sclerosis patients.

Unique molecular identifiers had been added to the TCR beta cDNA libraries. From around 1 to 9.1 million T cells, 500,000 or so cDNA molecules were obtained. TCRdb reanalysed the PCR reads using MiXCR and keeps one entry per CDR3 protein. Of around 260,000 distinct CDR3 sequences in the sample, 30% to 45% were seen once. With 3 bases clipped from V and 4 bases from J, the junction kept 8 bases outside the gene matches. Germline V gene sequence: CDR1 SGHDT, CDR2 YYEEEE. CDR3 size: 15 residues. The sequence was obtained from a girl aged 10 to 17 with multiple sclerosis. The chain combines TRBV5-6 with TRBJ1-2; TRBD1 aligns across 8 bases. Sequenced: blood. The CDR3 here is CASSWTGTGPYGYTF. In DNA, the CDR3 is TGTGCCAGCAGCTGGACGGGGACAGGTCCCTATGGCTACACCTTC. The full variable domain, with the rest looked up from reference TRBV5-6 and TRBJ1-2, is DAGVTQSPTHLIKTRGQQVTLRCSPKSGHDTVSWYQQALGQGPQFIFQYYEEEERQRGNFPDRFSGHQFPNYSSELNVNALLLGDSALYLCASSWTGTGPYGYTFGSGTRLTVV.